Presented here are 30 T cell receptor beta chains from one specimen sequenced in a study of T cell repertoires in cytomegalovirus infection. TCRdb re-derived calls from the reads in MiXCR, one entry per CDR3 protein. Among approximately 140,000 distinct CDR3 sequences listed, almost 9% were seen once. The sequencing input was PBMCs. These receptor sequences come from a human donor in good health (CMV status not recorded). Some clones in this sample may be carry-over from other donors' samples.

This clonotype has just a few counts. The DNA of the CDR3 is TGCAGCGTTGGCGCGGAACGCACAGATACGCAGTATTTT. Residues: CSVGAERTDTQYF. The chain uses TRBV29-1 and TRBJ2-3; D is ambiguous. Germline-derived CDR1 and CDR2 are SQVTM and ANQGSEA. The CDR3 has 13 amino acids. Trimming removed 4 bases from V and 1 base from J, with 9 bases in between.

In its sample, this clonotype was seen many times. The genes are TRBV7-2 and TRBJ1-4; the match to TRBD1 covers 8 bases. Germline CDR1 SGHTA, CDR2 FQGNSA. The CDR3 extends over 15 amino acids. The V and J ends lost 9 bases and 1 base, in that order; junction bases with no gene match: 7. CDR3 amino acids: CASKTGGITNEKLFF. Written as DNA, the CDR3 is TGTGCCAGTAAAACAGGGGGGATAACTAATGAAAAACTGTTTTTT.

This clonotype was counted many times. J is TRBJ2-5 and V is TRBV7-2; D unresolved. The ends were cut back, 0 bases at V and 2 bases at J, with 4 bases in the middle. The CDR3 covers 13 residues. Germline CDR1 and CDR2: SGHTA and FQGNSA. The DNA of the CDR3 is TGTGCCAGCAGCTTAGCCAGGCAAGAGACCCAGTACTTC. It specifies CASSLARQETQYF.

Many counts were recorded for this clonotype. J is TRBJ1-4 and V is TRBV29-1; D remains unclear. Trimming stripped 4 bases from V and 5 bases from J, with 8 bases between. This CDR3 is built from 12 residues. CDR1 and CDR2 from the germline V gene are SQVTM and ANQGSEA. CDR3 bases: TGCAGCGTTGTCACGGGAAATGAAAAACTGTTTTTT. Translation: CSVVTGNEKLFF.

This clonotype was observed at least ten times. The gene calls are TRBV27 and TRBJ1-2; TRBD1 might be the D (5 bases). The length of the CDR3 is 15 residues. The germline V gene has CDR1 MNHEY and CDR2 SMNVEV (reference sequence). V lost 2 bases, J lost 9 bases, and 19 bases lay in between. The CDR3 spells CASSLRAGGHGSYTF. The CDR3 DNA sequence: TGTGCCAGCAGTTTAAGGGCAGGCGGACACGGAAGCTACACCTTC.

This clonotype was seen a few times. The V and J genes are TRBV5-6 and TRBJ2-7; no clear D. The CDR3 is made up of 11 amino acids. V gave up 4 bases and J gave up 6 bases, with 8 bases separating them. Looked up from germline, CDR1 is SGHDT and CDR2 is YYEEEE. This CDR3 reads CASSLAFEQYF. The CDR3 nucleotides read TGTGCCAGCAGCCTTGCCTTCGAGCAGTACTTC.

This clonotype appeared many times. This sequence joins TRBV2 and TRBJ2-3; D is possibly TRBD1 or TRBD2 (5 bases each). Between the trimmed V and J ends, which lost 4 bases and 6 bases, there was a span of 8 bases. Germline CDR1 is SNHLY and CDR2 is FYNNEI. The CDR3 contains 12 residues. CDR3 sequence reads: CASSGGVDTQYF. The CDR3 bases are TGTGCCAGCAGTGGAGGGGTGGATACGCAGTATTTT.

There are many counts of this clonotype. This chain links TRBV11-1 with TRBJ1-5, with a possible D match to TRBD1 (6 bases). The length of the CDR3 is 13 residues. Trimming left V 3 bases short and J 5 bases short, with 8 bases between. Germline V gene lookup returns CDR1 SGHAT and CDR2 FQDESV (reference sequence). The CDR3 nucleotides read TGTGCCAGCAGCTTGGACAGCTATCAGCCCCAGCATTTT. As protein: CASSLDSYQPQHF.

This clonotype has ten or more counts. The chain links TRBV7-2 to TRBJ2-1; TRBD2 agrees at 11 bases. The CDR3 contains 14 residues. Germline CDR1 SGHTA, CDR2 FQGNSA. Trimming at V came to 5 bases and at J to 9 bases, leaving 6 bases not matched to a gene. CDR3 sequence (DNA): TGTGCCAGCAGCCCCGGGACTAGCGGTAGTGAGCAGTTCTTC. Amino acid sequence: CASSPGTSGSEQFF.

Ten or more counts support this clonotype. The chain combines TRBV6-2 or TRBV6-3 with TRBJ2-1, with D unclear. The CDR3 contains 12 residues. Germline V CDR1 and CDR2: MNHEY, SVGEGT. The V and J ends lost 1 base and 8 bases respectively, with 6 bases between them. The CDR3 sequence: CASSYYRYEQFF. In DNA, the CDR3 is TGTGCCAGCAGTTACTATCGCTATGAGCAGTTCTTC.

There are many counts of this clonotype. This rearrangement joins TRBV7-9 to TRBJ2-3; D is undetermined. Germline CDR1 SEHNR, CDR2 FQNEAQ (reference sequence). The CDR3 spans 13 residues. V lost 1 base to trimming and J lost 0 bases, with 2 bases between them. The CDR3 DNA reads TGTGCCAGCAGCTTAGAGAGCACAGATACGCAGTATTTT. Encoded protein: CASSLESTDTQYF.

The sample holds many counts of this clonotype. V and J are TRBV7-8 and TRBJ1-1; D not resolved. The V gene's germline CDR1 is SGHVS and CDR2 FQNEAQ. Trimming removed 0 bases from V and 1 base from J, with 6 bases in between. The CDR3 runs 14 residues. CDR3 amino acids: CASSLAEGNTEAFF. The CDR3 coding sequence is TGTGCCAGCAGCTTAGCCGAAGGGAACACTGAAGCTTTCTTT.

This clonotype came up many times. Here the CDR3 reads CASSSGLSGANVLTF. The DNA of the CDR3 is TGTGCCAGTAGTAGCGGCCTCTCTGGGGCCAACGTCCTGACTTTC. The chain has TRBV19 and TRBJ2-6; D uncertain. V was clipped by 4 bases and J by 0 bases, with 7 bases between them. Looked up from germline, CDR1 is LNHDA and CDR2 is SQIVND (reference sequence). The CDR3 is made up of 15 amino acids.

This clonotype was detected many times. The chain links TRBV5-1 to TRBJ1-1; a possible D gene is TRBD1 (5 bases). CDR1 and CDR2 from the germline V gene are SGHRS and YFSETQ. Trimming removed 4 bases from V and 4 bases from J, with 14 bases in between. This CDR3 has 14 amino acids. The CDR3 sequence: CASSLGWGGTEAFF. CDR3 bases: TGCGCCAGCAGCCTCGGTTGGGGGGGCACTGAAGCTTTCTTT.

This clonotype was counted between two and nine times. The rearrangement uses TRBV20-1 and TRBJ1-4, with a tentative D call TRBD1 (5 bases). The CDR3 totals 14 residues. Germline CDR1 and CDR2: DFQATT and SNEGSKA (reference sequence). V was cut by 3 bases and J by 3 bases, with 11 bases left in between. Here the CDR3 reads CSASQGSANEKLFF. CDR3 nucleotide sequence: TGCAGTGCTAGCCAGGGCTCCGCTAATGAAAAACTGTTTTTT.

This clonotype showed up many times. Written as DNA, the CDR3 is TGTGCCAGCAGCCTAGGGGGGTACAATCAGCCCCAGCATTTT. This gives the protein CASSLGGYNQPQHF. The chain links TRBV7-8 to TRBJ1-5; D perhaps matches TRBD1 (6 bases). The CDR3 has 14 residues. V was shortened by 5 bases and J by 3 bases, with 11 bases between the two germline ends. The germline V gene has CDR1 SGHVS and CDR2 FQNEAQ.

Ten or more counts support this clonotype. J is TRBJ2-3 and V is TRBV12-3 or TRBV12-4; the match to TRBD2 covers 7 bases. The J segment lost 6 bases and the V segment lost 7 bases, leaving 4 bases of the junction unmatched. The CDR3 consists of 12 residues. The CDR3 loop reads CASTAGGDTQYF. CDR3 sequence (DNA): TGTGCCAGCACGGCCGGGGGGGATACGCAGTATTTT.

This clonotype was seen repeatedly, ten times or more. The chain carries TRBV12-3 or TRBV12-4 and TRBJ2-1; D call uncertain. The germline V and J ends were trimmed by 7 bases and 6 bases, with 16 bases remaining between them. This CDR3 is built from 14 residues. The DNA of the CDR3 is TGTGCCAGCACCTGGGCAGGCGGACCCAATGAGCAGTTCTTC. This encodes CASTWAGGPNEQFF.

This clonotype was seen more than once but under ten times. The rearrangement links TRBV7-9 to TRBJ2-1; D remains ambiguous. Germline loops: CDR1 SEHNR, CDR2 FQNEAQ (reference sequence). The CDR3 covers 15 residues. V was trimmed by 5 bases and J by 1 base, leaving 12 bases between them. The DNA of the CDR3 is TGTGCCAGCAGCCCGACATATCCGTCCTACAATGAGCAGTTCTTC. Its protein is CASSPTYPSYNEQFF.

This clonotype was counted at least ten times. Here the CDR3 DNA reads TGTGCCAGCAGCTTAGCAAACGGGAGTCCGAATGAAAAACTGTTTTTT. Residues: CASSLANGSPNEKLFF. The chain has TRBV7-2 and TRBJ1-4; D is ambiguous. Per the germline V gene, CDR1 is SGHTA and CDR2 is FQGNSA. The CDR3 runs to 16 residues. V was clipped by 0 bases and J by 5 bases, with 13 bases between them.

A few counts support this clonotype. The V and J genes are TRBV20-1 and TRBJ1-2; 8 bases are shared with TRBD1. The CDR3 is made up of 12 amino acids. Germline trimming cut 4 bases from V and 5 bases from J; bases unmatched to any gene: 3. Germline-derived CDR1 and CDR2 are DFQATT and SNEGSKA (reference sequence). CDR3 protein: CSAKDREYGYTF. The CDR3 DNA follows: TGCAGTGCTAAGGACAGGGAATATGGCTACACCTTC.

This clonotype showed up just a few times. The chain couples TRBV29-1 to TRBJ1-1; D perhaps matches TRBD1 (6 bases). The CDR3 spans 11 residues. The ends were cut back, 6 bases at V and 5 bases at J, with 10 bases in the middle. Germline V CDR1 and CDR2: SQVTM, ANQGSEA. The CDR3 loop is CSVRTVTEAFF. The CDR3, as DNA: TGCAGCGTCCGGACAGTAACTGAAGCTTTCTTT. Full variable domain (rest looked up from reference TRBV29-1 and TRBJ1-1): SAVISQKPSRDICQRGTSLTIQCQVDSQVTMMFWYRQQPGQSLTLIATANQGSEATYESGFVIDKFPISRPNLTFSTLTVSNMSPEDSSIYLCSVRTVTEAFFGQGTRLTVV.

This clonotype was picked up many times. This CDR3 reads CASSSIARPGGSNQPQHF. CDR3 DNA sequence: TGTGCCAGCAGCTCCATAGCGAGGCCCGGGGGGAGCAATCAGCCCCAGCATTTT. The genes are TRBV7-9 and TRBJ1-5; possible D gene TRBD1, 5 bases. Between the trimmed V and J ends, which lost 4 bases and 1 base, there was a span of 20 bases. CDR3 length equals 18 residues. The germline gives CDR1 SEHNR, CDR2 FQNEAQ (reference sequence).

The chain links TRBV5-1 to TRBJ2-1; TRBD2 is a possible D gene (6 bases). CDR1 is SGHRS, CDR2 YFSETQ, per germline. The CDR3 length is 16 residues. Trimming stripped 3 bases from V and 3 bases from J, with 16 bases between. This CDR3 reads CASSYSFPGVYNEQFF. In DNA, the CDR3 is TGCGCCAGCAGCTATTCCTTTCCGGGGGTCTACAATGAGCAGTTCTTC.

This sequence joins TRBV29-1 and TRBJ1-1; a weak D match, TRBD1 (5 bases). V lost 4 bases and J lost 0, with 9 bases in between. The CDR3 covers 13 residues. CDR1 is SQVTM, CDR2 ANQGSEA, per germline. CDR3 amino acids: CSVGQFMNTEAFF. DNA for the CDR3: TGCAGCGTTGGACAGTTTATGAACACTGAAGCTTTCTTT. Full variable domain (rest looked up from reference TRBV29-1 and TRBJ1-1): SAVISQKPSRDICQRGTSLTIQCQVDSQVTMMFWYRQQPGQSLTLIATANQGSEATYESGFVIDKFPISRPNLTFSTLTVSNMSPEDSSIYLCSVGQFMNTEAFFGQGTRLTVV.

This clonotype has ten or more counts. The chain uses TRBV7-2 and TRBJ2-7; 10 positions agree with TRBD1. The germline gives CDR1 SGHTA, CDR2 FQGNSA. The CDR3 runs to 15 residues. V shed 5 bases, J shed 3 bases, and the junction held 7 bases outside the gene matches. The DNA for the CDR3 is TGTGCCAGCAGCCAAAGGACAGGGGGGTTCTACGAGCAGTACTTC. As protein: CASSQRTGGFYEQYF.

J is TRBJ2-7 and V is TRBV29-1; possibly TRBD1 for D (5 bases). This CDR3 has 12 residues. Germline V gene lookup returns CDR1 SQVTM and CDR2 ANQGSEA. The ends were cut back, 3 bases at V and 6 bases at J, with 12 bases in the middle. In DNA, the CDR3 is TGCAGCGTTGACTCTTTTGACAGCGAGCAGTACTTC. Translation gives CSVDSFDSEQYF.

In this sample, this clonotype turned up many times. The chain links TRBV6-1 to TRBJ2-1; D uncertain. Germline assignment: CDR1 MNHNS and CDR2 SASEGT. The CDR3 is 15 residues long. V lost 0 bases to trimming and J lost 1 base, with 7 bases between them. The CDR3 nucleotides are TGTGCCAGCAGTGAAGCGCTGGGGTCCTACAATGAGCAGTTCTTC. Its translation: CASSEALGSYNEQFF.

This clonotype was observed a handful of times. The chain uses TRBV6-5 and TRBJ1-6, with a possible D match to TRBD1 (5 bases). Per the germline V gene, CDR1 is MNHEY and CDR2 is SVGAGI. This CDR3 contains 17 residues. Deletions cut 4 bases from V and 0 bases from J, with 13 bases between. CDR3 in amino acids: CASSSIRGSSYNSPLHF. In nucleotides, the CDR3 is TGTGCCAGCAGTTCAATCCGGGGGAGCTCCTATAATTCACCCCTCCACTTT.

This clonotype turned up a few times. The V call is TRBV20-1, the J call TRBJ2-3; a possible D gene is TRBD1 (7 bases). Between the trimmed V and J ends, which lost 6 bases and 5 bases, there was a span of 21 bases. The CDR3 consists of 15 residues. The germline V gene has CDR1 DFQATT and CDR2 SNEGSKA (reference sequence). The CDR3 is CSAPRGAPPQDTQYF. The CDR3 coding sequence is TGCAGTGCGCCCAGGGGGGCCCCTCCGCAAGATACGCAGTATTTT.